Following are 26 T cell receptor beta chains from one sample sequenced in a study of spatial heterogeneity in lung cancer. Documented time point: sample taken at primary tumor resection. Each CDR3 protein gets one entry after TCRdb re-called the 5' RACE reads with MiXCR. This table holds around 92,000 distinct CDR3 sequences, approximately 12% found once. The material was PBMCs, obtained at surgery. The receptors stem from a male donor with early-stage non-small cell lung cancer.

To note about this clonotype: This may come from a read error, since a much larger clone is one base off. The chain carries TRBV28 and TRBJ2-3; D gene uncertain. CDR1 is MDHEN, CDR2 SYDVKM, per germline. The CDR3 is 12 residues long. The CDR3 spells CAGSRAQETQYF. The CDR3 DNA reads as TGTGCCGGCAGTCGGGCTCAGGAGACGCAGTATTTT.

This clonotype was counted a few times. CDR3 in DNA: TGTGCCATTTCTCCGGGACAGAGCTCTGGGGCCAACGTCCTGACTTTC. Encoded protein: CAISPGQSSGANVLTF. The rearrangement joins TRBV10-3 to TRBJ2-6; TRBD1 matches 7 bases. Germline CDR1 and CDR2: ENHRY and SYGVKD. This CDR3 spans 16 amino acids. V shed 9 bases, J shed 0 bases, and the junction held 8 bases outside the gene matches.

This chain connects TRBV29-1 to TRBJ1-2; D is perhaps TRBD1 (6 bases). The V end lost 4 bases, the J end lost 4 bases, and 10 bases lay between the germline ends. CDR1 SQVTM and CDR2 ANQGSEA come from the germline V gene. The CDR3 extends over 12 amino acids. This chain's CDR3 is CSVGGRGYGYTF. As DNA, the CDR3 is TGCAGCGTTGGTGGCAGGGGCTATGGCTACACCTTC.

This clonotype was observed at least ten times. CDR3 loop: CAISGRAGGALYEQYF. The CDR3 DNA reads as TGTGCCATCAGTGGAAGGGCAGGAGGGGCCCTTTACGAGCAGTACTTC. This sequence joins TRBV10-3 and TRBJ2-7, with D tentatively TRBD2 (6 bases). Per germline, CDR1 ENHRY and CDR2 SYGVKD. V was shortened by 4 bases and J by 4 bases, with 20 bases between the two germline ends. CDR3 length: 16 amino acids.

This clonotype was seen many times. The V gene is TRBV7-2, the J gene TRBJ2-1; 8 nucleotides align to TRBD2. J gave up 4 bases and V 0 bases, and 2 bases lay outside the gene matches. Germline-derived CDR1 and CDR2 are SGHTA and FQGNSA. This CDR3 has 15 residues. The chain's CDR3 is CASSLASGIYNEQFF. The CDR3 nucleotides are TGTGCCAGCAGCTTAGCTAGCGGGATTTACAATGAGCAGTTCTTC.

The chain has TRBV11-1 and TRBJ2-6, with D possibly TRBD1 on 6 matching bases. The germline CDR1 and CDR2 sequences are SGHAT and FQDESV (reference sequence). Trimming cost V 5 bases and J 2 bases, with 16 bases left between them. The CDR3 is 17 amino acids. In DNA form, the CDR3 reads TGTGCCAGCAGCCCCTCTGTCAGGGGCGCTGGGGCCAACGTCCTGACTTTC. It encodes CASSPSVRGAGANVLTF.

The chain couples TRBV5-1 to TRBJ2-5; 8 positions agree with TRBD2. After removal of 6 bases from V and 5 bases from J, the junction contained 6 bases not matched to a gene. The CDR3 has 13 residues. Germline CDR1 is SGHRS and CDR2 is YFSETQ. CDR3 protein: CASNQRGLETQYF. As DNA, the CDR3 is TGCGCCAGCAATCAGCGGGGGTTGGAGACCCAGTACTTC.

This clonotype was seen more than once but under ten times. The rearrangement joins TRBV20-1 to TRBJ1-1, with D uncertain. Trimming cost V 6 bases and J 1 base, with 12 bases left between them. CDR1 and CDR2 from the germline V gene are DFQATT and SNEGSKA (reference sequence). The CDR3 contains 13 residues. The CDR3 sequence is CSAPKGRNTEAFF. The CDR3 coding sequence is TGCAGTGCCCCGAAAGGGAGGAACACTGAAGCTTTCTTT.

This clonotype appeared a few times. CDR3 protein: CASSRGGGTGQPQHF. As DNA, the CDR3 is TGTGCCAGCAGCCGGGGCGGGGGTACGGGTCAGCCCCAGCATTTT. The chain combines TRBV7-9 with TRBJ1-5; D may be TRBD1 (5 bases). The CDR3 length is 15 residues. Between the trimmed V and J ends, which lost 5 bases and 6 bases, there was a span of 17 bases. Germline assignment: CDR1 SEHNR and CDR2 FQNEAQ (reference sequence).

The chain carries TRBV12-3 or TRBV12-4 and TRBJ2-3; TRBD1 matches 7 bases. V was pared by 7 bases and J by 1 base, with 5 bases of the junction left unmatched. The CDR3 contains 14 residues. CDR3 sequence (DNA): TGTGCCAGCACCAGGACAGGTGGCACAGATACGCAGTATTTT. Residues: CASTRTGGTDTQYF.

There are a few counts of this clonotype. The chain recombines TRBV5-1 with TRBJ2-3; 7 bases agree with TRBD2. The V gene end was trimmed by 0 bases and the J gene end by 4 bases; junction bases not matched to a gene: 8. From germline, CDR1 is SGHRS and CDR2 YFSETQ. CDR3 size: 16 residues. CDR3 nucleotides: TGCGCCAGCAGCTTGGACGGCGGGAGTGGGGCAGATACGCAGTATTTT. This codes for CASSLDGGSGADTQYF.

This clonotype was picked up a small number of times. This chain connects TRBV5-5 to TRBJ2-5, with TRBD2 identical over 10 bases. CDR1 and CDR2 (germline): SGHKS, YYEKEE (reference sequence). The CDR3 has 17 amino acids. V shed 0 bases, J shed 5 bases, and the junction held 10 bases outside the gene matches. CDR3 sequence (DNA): TGTGCCAGCAGCTTGGTAGCACGGCTAGCGGGGGCGGAGACCCAGTACTTC. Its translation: CASSLVARLAGAETQYF. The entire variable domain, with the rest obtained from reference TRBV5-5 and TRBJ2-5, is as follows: DAGVTQSPTHLIKTRGQQVTLRCSPISGHKSVSWYQQVLGQGPQFIFQYYEKEERGRGNFPDRFSARQFPNYSSELNVNALLLGDSALYLCASSLVARLAGAETQYFGPGTRLLVL.

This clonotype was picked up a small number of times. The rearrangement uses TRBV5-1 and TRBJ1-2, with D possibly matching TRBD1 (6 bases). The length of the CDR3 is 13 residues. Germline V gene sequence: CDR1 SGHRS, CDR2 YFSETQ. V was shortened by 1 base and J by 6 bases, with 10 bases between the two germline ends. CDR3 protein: CASSLQQGNGYTF. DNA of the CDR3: TGCGCCAGCAGCTTGCAACAGGGAAATGGCTACACCTTC.

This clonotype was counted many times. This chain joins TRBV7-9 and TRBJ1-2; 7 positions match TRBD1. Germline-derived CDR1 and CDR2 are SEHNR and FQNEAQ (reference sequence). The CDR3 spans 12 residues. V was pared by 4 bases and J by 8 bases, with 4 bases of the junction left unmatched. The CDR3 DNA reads TGTGCCAGCAGCTCGGGACAGCTGGGCTACACCTTC. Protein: CASSSGQLGYTF.

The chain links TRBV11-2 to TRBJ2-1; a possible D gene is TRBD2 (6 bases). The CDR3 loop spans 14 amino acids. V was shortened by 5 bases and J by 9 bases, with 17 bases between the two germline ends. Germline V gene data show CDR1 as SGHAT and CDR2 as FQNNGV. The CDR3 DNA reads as TGTGCCAGCAGCCCTGGGGGGATTACTAGTGAGCAGTTCTTC. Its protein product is CASSPGGITSEQFF.

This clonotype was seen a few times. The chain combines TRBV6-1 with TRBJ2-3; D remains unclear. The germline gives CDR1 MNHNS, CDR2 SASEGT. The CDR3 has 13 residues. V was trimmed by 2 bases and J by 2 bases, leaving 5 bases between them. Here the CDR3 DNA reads TGTGCCAGCAGTGAAAGACCCACAGATACGCAGTATTTT. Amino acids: CASSERPTDTQYF.

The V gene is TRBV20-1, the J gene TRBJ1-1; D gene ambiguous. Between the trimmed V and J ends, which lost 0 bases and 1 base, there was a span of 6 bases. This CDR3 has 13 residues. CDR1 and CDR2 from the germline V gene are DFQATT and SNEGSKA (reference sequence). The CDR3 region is CSARDLRNTEAFF. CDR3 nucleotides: TGCAGTGCTAGAGATTTGAGGAACACTGAAGCTTTCTTT.

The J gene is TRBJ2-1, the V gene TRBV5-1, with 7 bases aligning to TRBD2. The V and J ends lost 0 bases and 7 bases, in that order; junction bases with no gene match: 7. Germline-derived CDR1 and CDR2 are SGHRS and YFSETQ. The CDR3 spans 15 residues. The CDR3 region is CASSLGEGHVNEQFF. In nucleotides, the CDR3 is TGCGCCAGCAGCTTGGGGGAGGGCCACGTGAATGAGCAGTTCTTC.

CDR3 DNA: TGCAGCGTTGTCGTCCGAGGGGGGCGCTACGAGCAGTACTTC. This codes for CSVVVRGGRYEQYF. The J gene is TRBJ2-7, the V gene TRBV29-1, with D perhaps given as TRBD1 or TRBD2 (6 bases each). CDR1 and CDR2 from the germline V gene are SQVTM and ANQGSEA. V gave up 4 bases and J gave up 3 bases, with 16 bases separating them. The CDR3 extends over 14 amino acids.

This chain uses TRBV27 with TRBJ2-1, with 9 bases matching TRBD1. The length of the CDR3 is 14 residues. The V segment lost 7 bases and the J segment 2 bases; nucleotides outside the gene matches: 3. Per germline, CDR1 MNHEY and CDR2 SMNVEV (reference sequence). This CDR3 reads CASITGGPYNEQFF. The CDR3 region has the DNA TGTGCCAGCATAACAGGGGGCCCCTACAATGAGCAGTTCTTC.

CDR3 protein: CASWNSGSSYNEQFF. As DNA, the CDR3 is TGCGCCAGTTGGAATAGCGGGAGCTCCTACAATGAGCAGTTCTTC. This chain connects TRBV5-1 to TRBJ2-1; 9 positions match TRBD2. Germline lookup yields CDR1 SGHRS and CDR2 YFSETQ. Trimming at V came to 8 bases and at J to 0 bases, leaving 6 bases not matched to a gene. The CDR3 has 15 amino acids. The variable domain in full, completed from reference TRBV5-1 and TRBJ2-1, reads KAGVTQTPRYLIKTRGQQVTLSCSPISGHRSVSWYQQTPGQGLQFLFEYFSETQRNKGNFPGRFSGRQFSNSRSEMNVSTLELGDSALYLCASWNSGSSYNEQFFGPGTRLTVL.

CDR3 nucleotide sequence: TGTGCCAGCAGTGACACTTATGGACTAGCGGGATACAATGAGCAGTTCTTC. Residues: CASSDTYGLAGYNEQFF. V is TRBV6-4 and J is TRBJ2-1; 12 nucleotides line up with TRBD2. V lost 2 bases to trimming and J lost 4 bases; unmatched junction nucleotides: 6. Looked up from germline, CDR1 is MRHNA and CDR2 is SNTAGT. The CDR3 sequence is 17 residues long.

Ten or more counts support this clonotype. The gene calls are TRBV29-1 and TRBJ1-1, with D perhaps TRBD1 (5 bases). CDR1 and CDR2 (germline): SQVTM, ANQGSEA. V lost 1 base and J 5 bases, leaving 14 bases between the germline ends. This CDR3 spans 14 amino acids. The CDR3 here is CSVEVGQGRTEAFF. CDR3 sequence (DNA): TGCAGCGTTGAAGTAGGGCAGGGTAGAACTGAAGCTTTCTTT.

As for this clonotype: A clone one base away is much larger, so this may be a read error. This CDR3 reads CASSQVSGGREDQQFF. The CDR3 nucleotides read TGCGCCAGCAGCCAAGTTAGCGGGGGAAGGGAGGATCAGCAGTTCTTC. The V call is TRBV4-3, the J call TRBJ2-1; 9 bases are shared with TRBD2. Trimming at V came to 1 base and at J to 11 bases, leaving 12 bases not matched to a gene. CDR1 and CDR2 (germline): LGHNA, YSLEER. This CDR3 region has 16 residues.

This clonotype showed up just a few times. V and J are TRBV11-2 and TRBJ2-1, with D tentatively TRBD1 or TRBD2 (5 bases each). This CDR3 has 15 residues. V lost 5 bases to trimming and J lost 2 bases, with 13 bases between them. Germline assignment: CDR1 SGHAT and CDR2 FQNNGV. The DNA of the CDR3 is TGTGCCAGCAGCCCCGATTTGGGGGCCTACAATGAGCAGTTCTTC. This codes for CASSPDLGAYNEQFF.

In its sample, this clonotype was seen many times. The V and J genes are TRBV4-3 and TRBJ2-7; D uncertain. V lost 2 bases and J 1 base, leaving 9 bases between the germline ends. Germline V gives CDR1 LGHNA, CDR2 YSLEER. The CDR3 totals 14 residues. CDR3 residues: CASSQTPGSYEQYF. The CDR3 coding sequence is TGCGCCAGCAGCCAAACGCCGGGTTCCTACGAGCAGTACTTC.